The sequence of this T cell receptor beta chain was determined in a study of T-cell reconstitution after alpha-beta-depleted transplantation in children. Broader study findings: One year post-transplant, T-cell counts and diversity were largely derived from T cells produced anew. Reportedly, only several hundred clones from non-depleted graft cells drove alpha-beta T-cell counts at about two months. Diversity of TCRbeta at day 60 was high in some patients, arising from surviving recipient T cells and thymic progenitors.

For TCRbeta, the library was prepared with unique molecular identifiers. MiXCR, applied by TCRdb to the PCR reads, yields one record per CDR3 protein. The sample yields 200,000 to 250,000 distinct CDR3 sequences, roughly 8.2% seen once. This clonotype was seen many times. Its antigen is unknown. Sequences were derived from PBMCs, mostly from graft donor cells, sampled 180 days after TCRalphabeta/CD19-depleted stem cell transplant. The sequence came from a male patient younger than 18 who had a stem cell transplant for acute lymphoblastic leukemia, so the T cells may come from the graft donor.

The CDR3 region has the DNA TGTGCCAGCAGTTGGGGGGACACAGACTACGAGCAGTACTTC. This translates into CASSWGDTDYEQYF. The chain is built from TRBV6-2 or TRBV6-3 and TRBJ2-7, with D perhaps matching TRBD1 or TRBD2 (6 bases each). V dropped 4 bases and J dropped 3 bases, with 13 bases sitting between them. Germline V gene data show CDR1 as MNHEY and CDR2 as SVGEGT. The CDR3 spans 14 residues.